The clone carrying this T cell receptor beta chain has a count of ten or more. What it recognizes is unknown. The sample is drawn from a study of breast tumors, draining lymph nodes, adjacent tissues. Study-level points and caveats: Compared with lymph nodes, tumors were less diverse; compared with nontumor tissue, more.

TCRdb re-called the multiplex PCR reads with MiXCR, one entry per CDR3 protein. In the table there are 65,000 to 80,000 distinct CDR3 sequences, approximately 19% of which are singletons. The lymph nodes were axillary draining lymph nodes from breast cancer patients. Sequencing input: axillary lymph node tissue. This TCR was sampled from a female donor with breast cancer. Some clones in this sample may be carry-over from other donors' samples.

CDR3 nucleotides: TGCGCCAGCGGAGTCTGGACTAGTGTTGCTGAGCAGTTCTTC. Translating it yields CASGVWTSVAEQFF. The chain links TRBV5-1 to TRBJ2-1, with 7 bases lining up with TRBD2. V dropped 7 bases and J dropped 9; count of bases not matched to a gene: 13. In germline, CDR1 is SGHRS, CDR2 YFSETQ. This CDR3 contains 14 residues.